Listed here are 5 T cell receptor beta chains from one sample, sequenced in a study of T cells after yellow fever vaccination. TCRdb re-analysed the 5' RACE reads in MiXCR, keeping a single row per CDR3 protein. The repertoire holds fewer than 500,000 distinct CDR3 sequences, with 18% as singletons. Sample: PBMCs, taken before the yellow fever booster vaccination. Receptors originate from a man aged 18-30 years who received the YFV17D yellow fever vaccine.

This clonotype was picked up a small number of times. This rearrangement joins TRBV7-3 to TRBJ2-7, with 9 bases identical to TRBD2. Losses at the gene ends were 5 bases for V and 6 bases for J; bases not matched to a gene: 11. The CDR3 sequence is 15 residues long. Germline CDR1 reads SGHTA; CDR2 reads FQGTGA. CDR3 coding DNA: TGTGCCAGCAGCCCCATGGGAGCGGGGGGTCTCGAGCAGTACGTC. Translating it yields CASSPMGAGGLEQYV.

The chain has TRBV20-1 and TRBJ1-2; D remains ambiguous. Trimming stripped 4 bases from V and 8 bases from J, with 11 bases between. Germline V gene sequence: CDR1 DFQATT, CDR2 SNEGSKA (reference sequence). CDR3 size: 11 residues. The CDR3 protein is CSAKQVNGYTF. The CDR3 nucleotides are TGCAGTGCTAAGCAGGTGAACGGCTACACCTTC.

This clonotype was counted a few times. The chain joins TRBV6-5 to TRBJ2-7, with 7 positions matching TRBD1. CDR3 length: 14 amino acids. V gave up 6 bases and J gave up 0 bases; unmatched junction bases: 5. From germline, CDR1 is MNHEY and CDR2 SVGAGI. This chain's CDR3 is CASRTGTDSYEQYF. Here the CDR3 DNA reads TGTGCCAGCAGGACCGGGACAGACTCCTACGAGCAGTACTTC.

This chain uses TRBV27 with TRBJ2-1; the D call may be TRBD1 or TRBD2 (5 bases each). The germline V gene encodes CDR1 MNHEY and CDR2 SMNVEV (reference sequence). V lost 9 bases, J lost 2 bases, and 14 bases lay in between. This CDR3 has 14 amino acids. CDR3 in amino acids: CASARDGPYNEQFF. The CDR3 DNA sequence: TGTGCCAGTGCCCGGGACGGACCCTACAATGAGCAGTTCTTC.

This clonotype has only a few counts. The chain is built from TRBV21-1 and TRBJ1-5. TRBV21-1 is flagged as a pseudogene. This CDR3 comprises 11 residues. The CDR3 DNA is TGTGCCAGCAGCATTAGGCAGCCCCAGCATTTT. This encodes CASSIRQPQHF.